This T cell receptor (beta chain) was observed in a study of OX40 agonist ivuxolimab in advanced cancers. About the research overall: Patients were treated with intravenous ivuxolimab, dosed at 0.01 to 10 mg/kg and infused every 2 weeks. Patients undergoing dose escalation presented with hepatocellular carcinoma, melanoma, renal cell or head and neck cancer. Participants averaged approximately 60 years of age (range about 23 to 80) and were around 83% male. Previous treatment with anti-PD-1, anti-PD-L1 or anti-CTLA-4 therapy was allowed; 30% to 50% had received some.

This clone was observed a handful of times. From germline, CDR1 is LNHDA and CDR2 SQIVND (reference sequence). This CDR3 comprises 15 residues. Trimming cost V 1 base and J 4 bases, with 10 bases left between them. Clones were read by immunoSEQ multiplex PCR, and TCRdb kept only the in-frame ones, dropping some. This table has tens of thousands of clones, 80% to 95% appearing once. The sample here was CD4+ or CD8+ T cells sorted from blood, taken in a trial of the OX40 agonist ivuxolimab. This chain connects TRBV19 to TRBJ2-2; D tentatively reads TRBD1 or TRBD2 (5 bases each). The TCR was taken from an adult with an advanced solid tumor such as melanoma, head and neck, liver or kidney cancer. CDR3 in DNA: TGTGCCAGTAGTATAGGAGGGGTTGCCACCGGGGAGCTGTTTTTT. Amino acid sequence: CASSIGGVATGELFF.